A selection of T cell receptor beta chains follows, all from one sample in a study of blood T cell repertoires in COVID-19. Assay used: immunoSEQ multiplex PCR; TCRdb lists only in-frame clones, some missing. The repertoire holds roughly 80,000 clones, 70% to 90% seen once, with roughly 2.8% in the top ten. Material: peripheral blood. Receptors originate from an elderly woman with acute or convalescent COVID-19. The CDR3 runs from the conserved cysteine through the conserved F or W.

V	J	CDR3
TRBV4-2	TRBJ1-4	CASSQPRQGSTNEKLFF
TRBV7-8	TRBJ1-1	CASSPRIFNTEAFF
TRBV11-2	TRBJ2-7	CASSLDLAGRREQYF
TRBV6-5	TRBJ1-6	CASSYSSTGGWSPLHF
TRBV11-2	TRBJ2-2	CASSLLRAGELFF
TRBV5-1	TRBJ1-1	CASSLGQTAVRNTEAFF
TRBV10-3	TRBJ1-1	CAIRTDMNTEAFF
TRBV2	TRBJ1-1	CASSEALWGQGTEAFF
TRBV10-3	TRBJ2-3	CAISRTSGYTDTQYF
TRBV7-2	TRBJ1-2	CASSPPAGGFDGYTF
TRBV4-1	TRBJ1-1	CASSQDHQGAQNTEAFF
TRBV10-3	TRBJ2-5	CAISEGLAGAQETQYF
TRBV18	TRBJ1-4	CASADRVAEKLFF
TRBV2	TRBJ2-7	CASSGGVYEQYF
TRBV6-2/TRBV6-3	TRBJ1-5	CASSYPGTGSYSNQPQHF
TRBV18	TRBJ1-1	CASSRDRVNTEAFF
TRBV5-1	TRBJ2-3	CASSGQGPSTDTQYF
TRBV3-1/TRBV3-2	TRBJ2-2	CASSKGLAGVGGELFF
TRBV9	TRBJ2-3	CASSVGGTSGGRVTDTQYF
TRBV11-2	TRBJ2-2	CASSVFTGANTGELFF
TRBV5-1	TRBJ2-7	CASSLEPSTSGRFYEQYF
TRBV7-3	TRBJ2-3	CASSLEGGTDTQYF
TRBV5-1	TRBJ1-1	CASSLASGSSEAFF
TRBV10-3	TRBJ2-2	CAISIGGAVTGELFF
TRBV29-1	TRBJ2-7	CSVWPGLAGVYEQYF
TRBV4-2	TRBJ1-5	CASSQVGRPNQPQHF
TRBV16	TRBJ2-2	CASSQSYGMGELFF